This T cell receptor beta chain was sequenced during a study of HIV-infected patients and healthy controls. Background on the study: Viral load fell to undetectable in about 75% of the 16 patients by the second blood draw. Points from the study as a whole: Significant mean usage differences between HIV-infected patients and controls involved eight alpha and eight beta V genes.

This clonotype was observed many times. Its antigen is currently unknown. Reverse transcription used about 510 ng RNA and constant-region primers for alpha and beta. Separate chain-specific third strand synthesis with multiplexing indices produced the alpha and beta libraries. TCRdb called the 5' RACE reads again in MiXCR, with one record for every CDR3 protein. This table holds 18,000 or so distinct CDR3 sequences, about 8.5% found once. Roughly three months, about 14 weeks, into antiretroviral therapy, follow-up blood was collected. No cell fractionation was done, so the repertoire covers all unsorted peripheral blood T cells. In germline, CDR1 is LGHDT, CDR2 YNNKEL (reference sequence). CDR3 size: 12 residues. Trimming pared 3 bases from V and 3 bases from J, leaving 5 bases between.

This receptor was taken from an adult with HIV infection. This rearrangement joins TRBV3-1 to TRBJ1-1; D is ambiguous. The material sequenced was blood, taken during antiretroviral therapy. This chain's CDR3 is CASSQGYTEAFF. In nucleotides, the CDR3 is TGTGCCAGCAGCCAGGGATACACTGAAGCTTTCTTT. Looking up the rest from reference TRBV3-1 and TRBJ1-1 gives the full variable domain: DTAVSQTPKYLVTQMGNDKSIKCEQNLGHDTMYWYKQDSKKFLKIMFSYNNKELIINETVPNRFSPKSPDKAHLNLHINSLELGDSAVYFCASSQGYTEAFFGQGTRLTVV.